The source of this T cell receptor beta chain is a study of cytomegalovirus exposure and HLA in healthy donors. Use of 60 Vbeta and 13 Jbeta primers characterized the PCR. The table came from immunoSEQ multiplex PCR; TCRdb's copy has only in-frame clones and leaves some out. The sample contains over 100,000 clones, around 75% of which appear only once. V lost 2 bases and J 0 bases, leaving 14 bases between the germline ends. CDR1 and CDR2 from the germline V gene are MNHEY and SMNVEV (reference sequence). The CDR3 spans 17 residues. The J gene is TRBJ1-3, the V gene TRBV27; possible D gene TRBD1, 6 bases. Sequencing used PBMCs. The clonotype comes from a woman aged 30 to 39 in good health and CMV-seronegative. CDR3 protein: CASSLRSGAISGNTIYF. CDR3 DNA sequence: TGTGCCAGCAGTTTACGGTCAGGGGCGATCTCTGGAAACACCATATATTTT.